A selection of T cell receptor beta chains follows, all from one sample in a study of shared clonotypes between healthy human individuals. Method: immunoSEQ multiplex PCR; TCRdb's copy keeps in-frame clones and lacks some. Among about 1.1 million clones listed, roughly 80% were seen once. The sample taken for sequencing was memory CD4+ T cells from PBMCs. The origin of the receptors is a man aged 18 to 35 in good health. Some clones in this sample may be carry-over from other donors' samples. Each CDR3 is given with its conserved first and last residue. The order of the fields is clone size, J gene, D gene, V gene, CDR3 DNA, CDR3 protein. A D gene is named only where the DNA matches it firmly. Some rows mark clone size as missing; the rest say once, few, many or name a class of expanded clone.

>NA|TRBJ1-1|NA|TRBV7-3
TGTGCCAGCAGCCCTGGGGTCACGAACACTGAAGCTTTCTTT
CASSPGVTNTEAFF
>NA|TRBJ2-2|NA|TRBV28
TGTGCCAGCAGTGGAGGGGGGACGAACACCGGGGAGCTGTTTTTT
CASSGGGTNTGELFF
>NA|TRBJ1-5|TRBD1|TRBV28
TGTGCCAGCAGTCGCGGACAGGGGGGCGGTCAGCCCCAGCATTTT
CASSRGQGGGQPQHF
>few|TRBJ2-3|TRBD1|TRBV9
TGTGCCAGCAGCGTATCGTCGGGACAGGGTCTAGATACGCAGTATTTT
CASSVSSGQGLDTQYF
>NA|TRBJ1-2|NA|TRBV2
TGTGCCAGCACGGGGACCTATGGCTACACCTTC
CASTGTYGYTF
>NA|TRBJ2-3|NA|TRBV6-5
TGTGCCAGCAGTTACAAGACTCGAAATACGCAGTATTTT
CASSYKTRNTQYF
>NA|TRBJ1-2|NA|TRBV6-5
TGTGCCAGCCTCCAGAGGAGGGGCTCAAATGGCTACACCTTC
CASLQRRGSNGYTF
>NA|TRBJ2-7|TRBD2|TRBV30
TGTGCCTGGAGGACTAGCGGGATCGCGGGCTACGAGCAGTACTTC
CAWRTSGIAGYEQYF
>NA|TRBJ1-6|TRBD1|TRBV11-2
TGTGCCAGCAGCTGGTCGGACAGGGGGTATAATTCACCCCTCCACTTT
CASSWSDRGYNSPLHF
>NA|TRBJ2-1|NA|TRBV5-1
TGCGCCAGCAGCCCGGGACCGGTGGATTCCTACAATGAGCAGTTCTTC
CASSPGPVDSYNEQFF
>NA|TRBJ1-1|NA|TRBV9
TGTGCCAGCAGCGTAGTGGCGGGGTTCGACGCTGAAGCTTTCTTT
CASSVVAGFDAEAFF